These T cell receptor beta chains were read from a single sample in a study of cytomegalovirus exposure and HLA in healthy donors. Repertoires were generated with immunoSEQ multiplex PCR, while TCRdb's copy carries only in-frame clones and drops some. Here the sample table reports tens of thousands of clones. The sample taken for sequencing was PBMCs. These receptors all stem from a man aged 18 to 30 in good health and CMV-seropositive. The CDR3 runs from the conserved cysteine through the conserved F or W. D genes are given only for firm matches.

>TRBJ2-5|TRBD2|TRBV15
CATSRGLAEETQYF
TGTGCCACCAGCAGGGGACTAGCGGAAGAGACCCAGTACTTC
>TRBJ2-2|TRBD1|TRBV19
CASTTTGVFVGTGELFF
TGTGCCAGTACCACGACAGGGGTATTCGTTGGCACCGGGGAGCTGTTTTTT
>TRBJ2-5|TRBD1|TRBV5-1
CASSHDRGRETQYF
TGCGCCAGCAGCCATGACAGGGGGAGGGAGACCCAGTACTTC
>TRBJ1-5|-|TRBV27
CASSPGIASHQPQHF
TGTGCCAGCAGTCCTGGAATCGCTAGCCATCAGCCCCAGCATTTT
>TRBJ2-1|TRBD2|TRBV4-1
CASSRTSGGIDEQFF
TGCGCCAGCAGCCGAACTAGCGGGGGGATCGATGAGCAGTTCTTC
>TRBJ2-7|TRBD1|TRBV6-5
CASSGDSYEQYF
TGTGCCAGCAGTGGGGACAGCTACGAGCAGTACTTC
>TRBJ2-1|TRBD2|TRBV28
CASRSGSHNEQFF
TGTGCCAGCCGTAGCGGGAGTCACAATGAGCAGTTCTTC
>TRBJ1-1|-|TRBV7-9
CASSTKQGTEAFF
TGTGCCAGCAGCACAAAACAGGGTACTGAAGCTTTCTTT
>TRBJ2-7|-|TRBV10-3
CAISENSYEQYF
TGTGCCATCAGTGAGAACAGCTACGAGCAGTACTTC
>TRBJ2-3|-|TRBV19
CASSIVGTSTDTQYF
TGTGCCAGTAGTATAGTGGGGACTAGCACAGATACGCAGTATTTT
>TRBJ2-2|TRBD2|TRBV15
CATPRWGGNTGELFF
TGTGCCACCCCGAGGTGGGGGGGAAACACCGGGGAGCTGTTTTTT
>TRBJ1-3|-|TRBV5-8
CASSLGQAQNTIYF
TGTGCCAGCAGCTTGGGACAGGCGCAGAACACCATATATTTT
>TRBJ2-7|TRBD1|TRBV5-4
CASSFGTGAYEQYF
TGTGCCAGCAGCTTCGGGACAGGGGCCTACGAGCAGTACTTC
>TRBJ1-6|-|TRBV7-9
CASSPAGVSPLHF
TGTGCCAGCAGCCCGGCGGGGGTCTCACCCCTCCACTTT
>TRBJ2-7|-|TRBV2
CASGVGPSREQYF
TGTGCCAGCGGAGTCGGCCCCTCTCGCGAGCAGTACTTC
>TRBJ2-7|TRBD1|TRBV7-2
CASSLTPGQGALNEQYF
TGTGCCAGCAGCTTAACCCCAGGACAGGGGGCGCTGAACGAGCAGTACTTC
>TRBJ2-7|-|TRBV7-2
CASSPGGGRGYEQYF
TGTGCCAGCAGCCCTGGTGGGGGGCGGGGGTACGAGCAGTACTTC
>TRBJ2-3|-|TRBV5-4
CASSPIRDRSSTDTQYF
TGTGCCAGCAGCCCAATAAGAGACAGATCTAGCACAGATACGCAGTATTTT
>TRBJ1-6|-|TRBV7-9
CASSLGTHNSPLHF
TGTGCCAGCAGCTTAGGGACACATAATTCACCCCTCCACTTT
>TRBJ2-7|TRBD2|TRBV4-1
CASSLSAGGPYEQYF
TGCGCCAGCAGCCTCTCAGCGGGGGGCCCCTACGAGCAGTACTTC
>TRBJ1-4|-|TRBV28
CASSEGVEEKLFF
TGTGCCAGCAGTGAGGGGGTTGAGGAAAAACTGTTTTTT
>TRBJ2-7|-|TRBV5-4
CASSLRTGQYYEQYF
TGTGCCAGCAGCTTGCGGACCGGACAGTACTACGAGCAGTACTTC
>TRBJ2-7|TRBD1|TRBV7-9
CASSPGTGPTYEQYF
TGTGCCAGCAGCCCCGGGACAGGCCCCACCTACGAGCAGTACTTC
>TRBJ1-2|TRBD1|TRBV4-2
CASSQDQGAEGGYTF
TGTGCCAGCAGCCAAGATCAGGGGGCGGAGGGTGGCTACACCTTC
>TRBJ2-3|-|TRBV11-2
CASSLRGAHRGDTQYF
TGTGCCAGCAGCTTACGGGGGGCCCACCGTGGAGATACGCAGTATTTT
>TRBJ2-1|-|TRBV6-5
CASSYSSGGAVYEQFF
TGTGCCAGCAGTTACTCGAGTGGGGGGGCCGTTTATGAGCAGTTCTTC
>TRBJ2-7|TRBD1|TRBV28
CASRLFDREYEQYF
TGTGCCAGCAGACTATTCGACAGGGAATACGAGCAGTACTTC
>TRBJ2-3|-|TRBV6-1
CASSERTETDTQYF
TGTGCCAGCAGTGAAAGGACAGAAACAGATACGCAGTATTTT
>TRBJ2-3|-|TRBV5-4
CASSTPRGLAGFRPDTQYF
TGTGCCAGCAGCACACCAAGGGGGCTAGCGGGTTTCCGGCCGGATACGCAGTATTTT
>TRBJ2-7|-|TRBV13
CASSLKGHLVPYEQYF
TGTGCCAGCAGCTTAAAGGGACACTTAGTCCCCTACGAGCAGTACTTC
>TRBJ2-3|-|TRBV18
CASSPHGASLDTQYF
TGTGCCAGCTCGCCCCATGGAGCCTCCTTGGATACGCAGTATTTT
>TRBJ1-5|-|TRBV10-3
CAISDPQDVRPQHF
TGTGCCATCAGTGACCCACAGGATGTCAGGCCCCAGCATTTT
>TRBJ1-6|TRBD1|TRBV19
CASSIDRGWPLHF
TGTGCCAGTAGTATCGACAGGGGGTGGCCCCTCCACTTT
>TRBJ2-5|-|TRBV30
CAWSVLGGQVETQYF
TGTGCCTGGAGTGTACTGGGGGGGCAGGTAGAGACCCAGTACTTC
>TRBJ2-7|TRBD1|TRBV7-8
CASSWGTGGTYEQYF
TGTGCCAGCAGCTGGGGAACAGGGGGAACCTACGAGCAGTACTTC
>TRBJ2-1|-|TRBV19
CASSIGGNYNEQFF
TGTGCCAGTAGTATAGGCGGGAACTACAATGAGCAGTTCTTC
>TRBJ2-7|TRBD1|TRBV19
CASSPRQGSYEQYF
TGTGCCAGTAGTCCTCGACAGGGCTCCTACGAGCAGTACTTC
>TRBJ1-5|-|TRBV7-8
CASSLAGGGPNQPQHF
TGTGCCAGCAGCTTAGCTGGAGGAGGACCCAATCAGCCCCAGCATTTT
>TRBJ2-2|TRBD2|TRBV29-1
CSVDRASGESGELFF
TGCAGCGTTGACAGGGCTAGCGGGGAGTCCGGGGAGCTGTTTTTT
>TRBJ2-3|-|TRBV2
CASSLRISDNLSTDTQYF
TGTGCCAGCAGTTTGCGTATCTCGGACAACCTTAGCACAGATACGCAGTATTTT
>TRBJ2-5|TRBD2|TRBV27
CASSLSTSGATQYF
TGTGCCAGCAGTTTATCGACTAGCGGGGCCACCCAGTACTTC
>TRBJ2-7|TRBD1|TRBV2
CASIPKGRDRGRSEQYF
TGTGCCAGCATTCCTAAGGGGAGGGACAGGGGCCGGTCCGAGCAGTACTTC
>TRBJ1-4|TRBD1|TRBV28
CASSLLGDRGQLEGLFF
TGTGCCAGCAGTTTATTGGGTGACAGGGGGCAACTCGAAGGACTGTTTTTT
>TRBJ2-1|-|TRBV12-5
CASGPPGRDEQFF
TGTGCTAGTGGTCCGCCCGGTCGGGATGAGCAGTTCTTC
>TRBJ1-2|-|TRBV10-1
CASSEIPTSNYGYTF
TGCGCCAGCAGTGAAATCCCGACATCCAACTATGGCTACACCTTC
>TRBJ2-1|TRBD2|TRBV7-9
CASSWGGRSYNEQFF
TGTGCCAGCAGTTGGGGGGGTCGCTCCTACAATGAGCAGTTCTTC
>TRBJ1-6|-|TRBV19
CASSMYQYSPLHF
TGTGCCAGTAGTATGTATCAGTATTCACCCCTCCACTTT
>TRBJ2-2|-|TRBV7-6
CASSLGGGNTGELFF
TGTGCCAGCAGCTTAGGGGGAGGGAACACCGGGGAGCTGTTTTTT
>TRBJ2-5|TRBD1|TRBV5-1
CASSLEDRGLETQYF
TGCGCCAGCAGCTTGGAGGACAGGGGACTCGAGACCCAGTACTTC
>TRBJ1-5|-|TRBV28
CATTPRLEGNQPQHF
TGTGCCACCACTCCTAGGTTGGAGGGCAATCAGCCCCAGCATTTT
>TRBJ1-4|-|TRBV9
CASSVVTGFSEKLFF
TGTGCCAGCAGCGTAGTCACAGGGTTTTCGGAAAAACTGTTTTTT